A single sample gave rise to the 22 T cell receptor beta chains below, sequenced in a study of vaccination and CD4 T cells after COVID-19. Treatment of the sample: 10-day PBMC culture with coronavirus spike peptide pools or control peptides (ViraFEST assay). Researchers collected the unexposed donor's CD4+ T cells before the COVID-19 pandemic (2011-2018). The Oncomine TCR Beta short-read assay was what sequenced the DNA obtained from cultured CD4+ T cells. TCRdb re-called the PCR reads through MiXCR, storing one row per CDR3 protein. The sample yields roughly 6,000 distinct CDR3 sequences, roughly 37% seen once. The antigens for these receptors are not known. Sequencing was performed on CD4+ T cells from blood, cultured in vitro. The receptors derive from a human donor in good health.

V is TRBV2 and J is TRBJ2-5, with D unclear. This CDR3 region has 13 residues. V lost 3 bases and J 4 bases, leaving 9 bases between the germline ends. Germline CDR1 SNHLY, CDR2 FYNNEI. The CDR3 DNA sequence: TGTGCCAGCAGTGAGCAGCTCTTAGAGACCCAGTACTTC. Translating it yields CASSEQLLETQYF.

This clonotype was counted a few times. The CDR3 nucleotides are TGTGCCAGCAGTGATCCGGCGGGGTTGGGCTCAGGCTATAGCAATCAGCCCCAGCATTTT. Translation gives CASSDPAGLGSGYSNQPQHF. V and J are TRBV6-1 and TRBJ1-5; D uncertain. The CDR3 covers 20 residues. Germline V gives CDR1 MNHNS, CDR2 SASEGT. V was trimmed by 3 bases and J by 0 bases, leaving 24 bases between them.

The sample holds a few counts of this clonotype. The junction shows a germline mismatch at one end, possibly a read error. The chain combines TRBV5-3 with TRBJ1-2; 7 bases align to TRBD1. TRBV5-3 qualifies as an ORF whose function is uncertain. CDR3 length: 17 residues. The CDR3 nucleotides are TGTGCCAGCAGCTTGGCCGACAGGGCCCAACTAGGGAGGGGCTACACCTTC. Residues: CASSLADRAQLGRGYTF.

The chain uses TRBV5-1 and TRBJ1-1; TRBD1 is a possible D gene (5 bases). CDR1 is SGHRS and CDR2 is YFSETQ in the germline V gene. Trimming took 0 bases from V and 3 from J, leaving 18 bases between them. This CDR3 is 17 amino acids long. Here the CDR3 reads CASSLGRQGRKDTEAFF. CDR3 bases: TGCGCCAGCAGCTTGGGGCGGCAGGGAAGGAAGGACACTGAAGCTTTCTTT.

The rearrangement joins TRBV19 to TRBJ2-1, with 12 positions matching TRBD1. Germline-derived CDR1 and CDR2 are LNHDA and SQIVND (reference sequence). V trimming: 6 bases; J trimming: 1 base; junction bases outside the gene matches: 4. The CDR3 covers 16 residues. CDR3 nucleotide sequence: TGTGCCAGTAGGGGACAGGGGGCGGCGTCCTACAATGAGCAGTTCTTC. It specifies CASRGQGAASYNEQFF.

CDR3: CASSAYAPGGSADTQYF. CDR3 DNA sequence: TGTGCCAGCAGCGCCTACGCCCCGGGGGGAAGTGCAGATACGCAGTATTTT. The chain joins TRBV6-1 to TRBJ2-3; 7 bases agree with TRBD2. The CDR3 runs to 17 residues. After removal of 6 bases from V and 4 bases from J, the junction contained 16 bases not matched to a gene. The V gene's germline CDR1 is MNHNS and CDR2 SASEGT.

The chain combines TRBV12-3 or TRBV12-4 with TRBJ1-2; possible D gene TRBD1, 5 bases. The CDR3 is made up of 14 amino acids. V was shortened by 7 bases and J by 2 bases, with 14 bases between the two germline ends. In DNA, the CDR3 is TGTGCCAGCACCCGCCCCGGGGGGAACTATGGCTACACCTTC. Protein: CASTRPGGNYGYTF.

This chain connects TRBV6-5 to TRBJ1-1; D is ambiguous. V dropped 4 bases and J dropped 11 bases, with 14 bases sitting between them. This CDR3 has 12 amino acids. Germline CDR1 MNHEY, CDR2 SVGAGI. The CDR3 loop is CASSSIKGRAFF. The CDR3 region has the DNA TGTGCCAGCAGTTCAATAAAAGGGCGTGCTTTCTTT.

This clonotype was counted only a few times. CDR3 residues: CSASFGEDYGYTF. The CDR3 bases are TGCAGTGCTAGTTTTGGGGAAGACTATGGCTACACCTTC. This chain links TRBV20-1 with TRBJ1-2; D not certain. The CDR3 is 13 amino acids. With 3 bases removed from V and 3 bases from J, the gap between germline ends came to 11 bases. Germline-derived CDR1 and CDR2 are DFQATT and SNEGSKA (reference sequence).

The chain is built from TRBV7-3 and TRBJ1-1; D perhaps matches TRBD1 (5 bases). The CDR3 has 13 residues. CDR1 and CDR2 from the germline V gene are SGHTA and FQGTGA. Between the trimmed V and J ends, which lost 6 bases and 3 bases, there was a span of 11 bases. The CDR3 here is CASSPRGDTEAFF. The CDR3 DNA sequence: TGTGCCAGCAGTCCCAGAGGGGACACTGAAGCTTTCTTT.

CDR3 amino acids: CASSPTADQTDTGELFF. As DNA, the CDR3 is TGTGCCAGCAGCCCCACTGCTGACCAGACGGACACCGGGGAGCTGTTTTTT. The rearrangement joins TRBV4-2 to TRBJ2-2; no reliable D call. The CDR3 loop spans 17 amino acids. Looked up from germline, CDR1 is LGHNA and CDR2 is YNFKEQ. V lost 4 bases and J lost 3, with 18 bases in between.

By frequency in the sample, this clonotype is medium-sized (0.01 to 0.1%). The chain combines TRBV6-1 with TRBJ1-5; D unresolved. This CDR3 is built from 14 residues. CDR1 is MNHNS and CDR2 is SASEGT in the germline V gene. The ends were cut back, 6 bases at V and 4 bases at J, with 13 bases in the middle. CDR3 loop: CASSVLDRNQPQHF. The CDR3 region has the DNA TGTGCCAGCAGCGTCCTGGACCGTAATCAGCCCCAGCATTTT.

CDR3 in amino acids: CASSPTVQGYEQYF. The CDR3 region has the DNA TGTGCCAGCTCACCGACAGTTCAGGGTTACGAGCAGTACTTC. V gene TRBV18 combines with J gene TRBJ2-7, with D tentatively TRBD1 (5 bases). Germline assignment: CDR1 KGHSH and CDR2 LQKENI. The V end was cut by 3 bases, the J end by 4 bases, with 13 bases between. The CDR3 loop spans 14 amino acids.

V is TRBV11-2 and J is TRBJ2-3; TRBD1 might be the D (5 bases). With 4 bases removed from V and 5 bases from J, the gap between germline ends came to 10 bases. The CDR3 sequence is 13 residues long. Germline V gene lookup returns CDR1 SGHAT and CDR2 FQNNGV. The CDR3 loop reads CASSSGPRDTQYF. The DNA for the CDR3 is TGTGCCAGCAGCTCAGGGCCCCGAGATACGCAGTATTTT.

This clonotype was counted between two and nine times. The CDR3 DNA sequence: TGTGCCAGTAGTATCAATCAGGGATCGGAGCCTCTCCACTTT. It is translated as CASSINQGSEPLHF. The rearrangement links TRBV19 to TRBJ1-6; D is possibly TRBD1 (5 bases). Trimming removed 3 bases from V and 16 bases from J, with 19 bases in between. Per germline, CDR1 LNHDA and CDR2 SQIVND (reference sequence). CDR3 size: 14 residues.

The chain has TRBV2 and TRBJ2-3; D call uncertain. The CDR3 runs to 12 residues. Germline V CDR1 and CDR2: SNHLY, FYNNEI. Between the trimmed V and J ends, which lost 8 bases and 1 base, there was a span of 7 bases. CDR3 DNA sequence: TGTGCCAGCGCTTACGGCACAGATACGCAGTATTTT. Translated, it gives CASAYGTDTQYF.

In its sample, this clonotype was seen a few times. CDR3 sequence (DNA): TGTGCCAGCAGCTCCGGGCGAGGGGGAAAGTCCAATCAGCCCCAGCATTTT. Amino acids: CASSSGRGGKSNQPQHF. The chain has TRBV7-9 and TRBJ1-5, with a tentative D call TRBD1 (6 bases). Germline loops: CDR1 SEHNR, CDR2 FQNEAQ (reference sequence). The CDR3 runs 17 residues. V was shortened by 4 bases and J by 3 bases, with 19 bases between the two germline ends.

J is TRBJ1-2 and V is TRBV7-2, with D uncertain. CDR1 is SGHTA and CDR2 is FQGNSA in the germline V gene. This CDR3 has 14 amino acids. Between the trimmed V and J ends, which lost 4 bases and 7 bases, there was a span of 16 bases. In DNA, the CDR3 is TGTGCCAGCAGCTCGACTCCCGGGCCAGCTGGCTACACCTTC. It is translated as CASSSTPGPAGYTF. The full variable domain, its missing parts supplied by reference TRBV7-2 and TRBJ1-2, is GAGVSQSPSNKVTEKGKDVELRCDPISGHTALYWYRQSLGQGLEFLIYFQGNSAPDKSGLPSDRFSAERTGGSVSTLTIQRTQQEDSAVYLCASSSTPGPAGYTFGSGTRLTVV.

The J gene is TRBJ2-5, the V gene TRBV11-2, with 8 bases matching TRBD2. CDR3 size: 15 residues. Germline CDR1 SGHAT, CDR2 FQNNGV. V shed 1 base, J shed 5 bases, and the junction held 6 bases outside the gene matches. CDR3 sequence (DNA): TGTGCCAGCAGCTTAGTGACGGGGGGGCGGGAGACCCAGTACTTC. Translation gives CASSLVTGGRETQYF.

The chain recombines TRBV12-3 or TRBV12-4 with TRBJ1-1; tentatively, D is TRBD1 (5 bases). CDR3 length equals 15 residues. V lost 6 bases and J lost 1, with 15 bases in between. CDR3 in amino acids: CASRPHGGENTEAFF. CDR3 nucleotide sequence: TGTGCCAGCAGACCCCATGGGGGAGAGAACACTGAAGCTTTCTTT.

This clonotype was recorded a few times. This chain joins TRBV6-1 and TRBJ1-3; D not resolved. V lost 4 bases and J 0 bases, leaving 7 bases between the germline ends. This CDR3 has 14 amino acids. CDR1 is MNHNS, CDR2 SASEGT, per germline. The CDR3 sequence: CASSALGSGNTIYF. CDR3 sequence (DNA): TGTGCCAGCAGTGCCCTCGGCTCTGGAAACACCATATATTTT.

This clonotype came up a few times. J is TRBJ1-1 and V is TRBV7-3; D call uncertain. CDR1 SGHTA and CDR2 FQGTGA come from the germline V gene. The CDR3 is 16 amino acids. Trimming stripped 6 bases from V and 6 bases from J, with 23 bases between. The CDR3, as DNA: TGTGCCAGCAGTACTGAGCGGGCCGAACGCGGCGCTGAAGCTTTCTTT. It translates to CASSTERAERGAEAFF.